This record concerns one TCR beta chain sequence. There is no known antigen for this receptor. Nothing much larger sits one base from this clone, and base qualities are not available. Here V drops 6 bases and J drops 2 bases, and the junction holds 8 bases not matched to any gene. CDR1 and CDR2 are read off the germline V gene as MNHNS and SASEGT. Including cysteine and phenylalanine, the CDR3 has 16 amino acids. The retained sequence is limited to the CDR3, 48 bases, with the frame set at the first base. Ophthalmopathy patients had moderately to severely active disease, with a Clinical Activity Score of 3 or more, a NOSPECS grade of 4 or more, and a disease duration of less than 3 months. Patients with uncontrolled infections, other autoimmune diseases, pregnancy or lactation were excluded. Diagnoses were based on clinical symptoms, serum thyroxine and TRAb, thyroid ultrasound and orbital computed tomography. PBMCs were isolated from 8 to 10 ml of fresh peripheral blood by Ficoll-Paque density gradient centrifugation. Total RNA was extracted with Trizol reagent, and quality was checked on an Agilent 2100 Bioanalyzer.

These data come from a study of T cells in Graves' hyperthyroidism and ophthalmopathy (dated by TCRdb to the late 2010s). Context from the whole study: Peripheral blood samples were taken at initial diagnosis, before any treatment was given. TCR V-J signatures able to tell the groups apart were searched for in a discovery cohort of 100 or so patients, of whom more than 40 had Graves' ophthalmopathy and under 65 had stable Graves' hyperthyroidism. Whether ophthalmopathy could be predicted prospectively was tested in an independent validation cohort made up of approximately 19 hyperthyroidism patients plus 17 patients who later progressed to ophthalmopathy. For training and testing, the approximately 92 patients in the discovery cohort were randomly divided in a 7:3 ratio. Thyroid tissue and blood T-cell repertoires from more than 5 Graves' hyperthyroidism patients were also compared in the study. After blood sampling, hyperthyroidism patients were treated with methimazole at a starting dose of 30 mg daily, and ophthalmopathy patients were treated with high-dose intravenous methylprednisolone. According to the paper, TCR Vbeta CDR3 sequencing was carried out on around 140 peripheral blood samples, which came from under 50 ophthalmopathy, 80 or so hyperthyroidism and approximately 17 progressor patients.

On the study overall, not on this receptor specifically: In validation, progression to ophthalmopathy was predicted by the model with around 70% sensitivity and around 76% specificity, a median of approximately 7.1 months before onset. Sample size was not statistically predetermined, and investigators were not blinded to group allocation. Ophthalmopathy was separated from stable hyperthyroidism by a 13 V-J signature model, with around 88% sensitivity and 81% to 82% specificity obtained in cross-validation and 80%/75% obtained in testing. Blood samples also contained most of the expanded thyroid clonotypes (frequency above 0.001), which suggests that blood repertoires may reflect thyroid immune responses.

The TCR beta CDR3 regions were amplified from the RNA transcripts. The TCR CDR3 was subjected to a first round of RT-PCR using the HTBI primer set and the Qiagen OneStep RT-PCR kit. Libraries were constructed in a second round of multiplex PCR, after which size selection and purification were carried out. Paired-end sequencing of the libraries was performed with 100 bp reads on an Illumina HiSeq2000. The source study handled its data this way. SOAPnuke was used to process the raw data, throwing out any read that contained adapters or uncalled bases, had a mean Phred below 15, or lacked an exact constant-primer or identifier match. High-quality paired reads were merged using COPE v1.2.5, and each unique nucleotide sequence was defined as a clonotype. MiTCR v1.1 was used to align the clonotypes against IMGT TRBV, TRBD and TRBJ reference segments. The analysis included only V-J combinations with a frequency above 0.0001, which together covered 99% to 99.2% of the repertoires. A TCS score was defined as the ratio between F50 (clonal expansion) and ExV (chaos), using BLOSUM62-based TCRdist between CDR3 peptides within each V-J. Welch's t-statistics and random forest reduced around 510 V-J features to 10 to 15, which were used in a naive Bayes classifier (R e1071). The raw public reads went through TCRdb reprocessing: fastp at Q25, MiXCR clone calling, in-frame beta chains kept. Here each entry gathers all rows of one CDR3 protein and keeps the most common genes and DNA. These V and J calls derive from TCRdb rather than the authors' analysis. The sample table contains approximately 430,000 distinct CDR3 sequences; only one count was recorded for roughly 14% of them. The ten most abundant clones make up under 15% of the sample.

The V and J segments used are TRBV6-1 and TRBJ2-7; 12 bases in the junction line up with TRBD2. The source is a man younger than 30 with Graves' ophthalmopathy. Sequenced: blood. The nucleotides read TGTGCCAGCAGCTTGGAGGCTAGCGGGGGGGCCTACGAGCAGTACTTC. The encoded protein is CASSLEASGGAYEQYF.